This T cell receptor beta chain is from a study of response to subunit inactivated influenza vaccine. Study-wide findings and caveats: It was suggested by the authors that few new T cells are recruited by each seasonal influenza vaccination.

This clonotype was recorded at least ten times. Antigen unknown. A much bigger clone sits one base away, suggesting this may be a read error. Germline CDR1 and CDR2: SQVTM and ANQGSEA. Trimming pared 4 bases from V and 5 bases from J, leaving 4 bases between. This CDR3 spans 10 amino acids. TCRdb itself ran the RT-PCR reads through MiXCR, one entry per CDR3 protein. This table has approximately 500,000 distinct CDR3 sequences, 12% to 15% appearing once. This specimen consisted of PBMCs from blood, obtained 11 to 12 days after vaccination. The V gene is TRBV29-1, the J gene TRBJ2-3; D ambiguous. The receptor was derived from a man in his fifties or sixties who received an inactivated influenza vaccine. Written as DNA, the CDR3 is TGCAGCGTTGGAATAGATACGCAGTATTTT. It encodes CSVGIDTQYF.